Listed here is a single T cell receptor beta chain. This clonotype appeared many times. The clone's antigen remains unknown. Base qualities are not provided; no much larger clone lies one nucleotide away. This sample was sequenced with an Illumina NovaSeq 6000. Using 5'RACE with constant-segment primers, TCRalpha and TCRbeta cDNA libraries were constructed, with sample barcodes and unique molecular identifiers added in the process. Trizol reagent was used to extract RNA from every sample. Library amplification was performed in two PCR steps, and a second sample barcode and Illumina TruSeq adapters were introduced in the second step. The libraries were sequenced on an Illumina NovaSeq using 2 x 150 bp paired-end reads. In the source study's methods: With migec v1.2.7, reads were demultiplexed and then collapsed into UMI-guided consensus sequences. With mixcr v2.1.11, UMI consensuses were aligned to TRA and TRB V and J templates and assembled into clonotypes. Clonotypes were classified as expanded or contracted when called significant by both edgeR and NoisET, with noise models trained on biological replicates. For edgeR calls, a false discovery rate-adjusted p below 0.01 and a log2 fold-change threshold of 1 were applied. As an exploratory analysis of dynamics, max-normalized trajectories of the 1000 most abundant clonotypes were examined by PCA with hierarchical clustering. The CD4 or CD8 phenotype of responding clones was assigned using the separately sequenced CD4+ and CD8+ repertoires. TCRdb ran its own pipeline on the public reads, namely fastp trimming at Q25 and MiXCR clone calling, and kept in-frame beta chains. Here each entry gathers all rows of one CDR3 protein and keeps the most common genes and DNA. Clone size and V and J calls follow TCRdb, not the original study. The sample table holds approximately 150,000 distinct CDR3 sequences, of which about 14% were seen once. 12% to 15% of the sample is held by the ten biggest clonotypes.

The sample comes from a study of T-cell memory formation after mild COVID-19 (dated by TCRdb to the early 2020s). For the study in its entirety: TCR sequence clusters from the two donors were found to be largely donor specific. Two young, previously healthy adult volunteers, one female and one male, were included in the cohort. T-cell clones expanding and contracting after mild COVID-19 in a couple of donors were tracked by longitudinal TCRalpha and TCRbeta repertoire sequencing. Findings and caveats that apply to the study as a whole: Balanced CD4/CD8 phenotypes were observed for clones contracting from day 15 to 85, whereas a bias towards CD4+ was observed for a second wave of clones expanding from day 15 to 37. Whether the second-wave clones peaking on day 37 were SARS-CoV-2 specific was not confirmed. Only two mild cases were covered in the study, and larger cohorts including severe cases with pre-infection samples were considered necessary. Contracting CD4+ clones were found mainly in CM and EM memory subsets, while CD8+ clones were enriched in EMRA. Some responding clones were detected in pre-infection memory, which suggested that pre-existing cross-reactive memory T cells had joined the SARS-CoV-2 response.

The germline V gene provides CDR1 SGHDT and CDR2 YYEEEE. The V end gives up 1 base and the J end 0 bases, leaving 9 bases in the junction not matched to a gene. Including the terminal cysteine and phenylalanine, the CDR3 comprises 18 residues. CDR3 DNA is the only sequence kept; it has 54 bases, read in frame from the first base. Ficoll-Paque density gradient centrifugation was used to isolate PBMCs. The TCR sequence derives from an adult woman who had mild COVID-19 (a few samples of this study predate the infection). The sample titles of this study are shuffled in the database, so cell type and time point are left out; the donor was told from shared clones. Sequencing input: PBMCs or a T cell subset sorted from them (not recorded which). The chain is assembled from TRBV5-6 and TRBJ2-7; 11 bases in between match TRBD1. The CDR3 in this case is CASSLWGQGVPSSYEQYF. The nucleotides are TGTGCCAGCAGCTTGTGGGGACAGGGGGTCCCAAGCTCCTACGAGCAGTACTTC.